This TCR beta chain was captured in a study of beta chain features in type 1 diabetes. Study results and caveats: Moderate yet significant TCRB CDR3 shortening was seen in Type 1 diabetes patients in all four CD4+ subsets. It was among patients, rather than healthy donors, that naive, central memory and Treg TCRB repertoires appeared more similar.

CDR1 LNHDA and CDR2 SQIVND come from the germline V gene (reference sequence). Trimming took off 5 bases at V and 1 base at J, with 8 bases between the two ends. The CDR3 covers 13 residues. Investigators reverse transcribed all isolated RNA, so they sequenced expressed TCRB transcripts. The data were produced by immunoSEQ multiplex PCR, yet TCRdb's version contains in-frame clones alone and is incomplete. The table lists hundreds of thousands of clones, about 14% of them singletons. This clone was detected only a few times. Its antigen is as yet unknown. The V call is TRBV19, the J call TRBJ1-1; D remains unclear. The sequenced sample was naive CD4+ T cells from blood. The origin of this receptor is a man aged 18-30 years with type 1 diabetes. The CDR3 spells CASSPGGNTEAFF. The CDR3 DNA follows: TGTGCCAGTAGTCCGGGAGGGAACACTGAAGCTTTCTTT.